This T cell receptor (beta chain) came from a study of blood T cell repertoires in COVID-19 (dated by TCRdb to between 2020 and 2021). Looking at the study overall: The collaborator samples originated in the United States, Italy and Spain and spanned the acute and convalescent phases of COVID-19. The material from the prospective study consisted of cDNA or gDNA derived from T cells, B-cell-depleted T cells, or PBMCs. The dataset comprised deeply sampled blood TCRbeta repertoires from subjects exposed to, actively infected with, or recovered from COVID-19. The repertoires were made available in a free public database intended to serve as a resource for research on the immune response to SARS-CoV-2. The samples were drawn from two sources: the first 160 participants of the ongoing ImmuneRACE study, and some 1,300 subjects contributed by 6 global collaborators. Sample metadata almost always included a de-identified subject ID, COVID-19 status, age in years and sex. Where available, HLA class I and class II types were obtained from metadata supplied by the sample provider rather than from assay-based typing.

The CDR3 numbers 15 residues from cysteine through phenylalanine. The retained sequence is limited to the CDR3, 45 bases, with the frame set at the first base. CDR1 MDHEN and CDR2 SYDVKM were looked up in the germline V gene. For this chain, trimming is 5 bases at the V end and 0 bases at the J end, and the number of junction bases without a gene match is 6. As to this clone: What antigen it recognizes has not been identified. No much larger clone exists at a distance of one base, and base qualities are not known.

Collaborating institutions collected whole blood in K2EDTA tubes following their own protocols. For TCRbeta analysis, collaborators shipped samples as frozen whole blood, isolated PBMCs, or DNA extracted from either of those sample types. TCRbeta CDR3 regions were amplified from genomic DNA using the immunoSEQ Assay, a bias-controlled multiplex PCR. On the authors' methods: Nucleated cell counts per sample were estimated from amplification of reference gene primers within the assay. Sequence reads were collapsed and filtered to measure the absolute abundance of every unique TCRbeta CDR3 rearrangement. For each sample, productive Simpson clonality was calculated by taking the square root of Simpson's diversity index across productive rearrangements. This is the immuneACCESS table as TCRdb keeps it, with only in-frame sequences that have V and J called. A part of the clones is gone; compared with another copy, unresolved V genes explain less than half, and the rest is unexplained. The V and J calls and clone size are taken from that table; D and trimming were inferred from the DNA. The sample table shows under 65,000 clones, and approximately 90% are seen once. 16% of the sample goes to the ten largest clones.

What the study reported, not specific to this receptor: The quantity of clinical and demographic metadata differed by source and by participant and was supplied without curation.

The sequence derives from a man at least 80 years old with acute or convalescent COVID-19. Sequencing input: peripheral blood. In this chain, TRBV28 is recombined with TRBJ1-2, and 7 junction bases match TRBD1. Read as DNA, the sequence is TGTGCCAGCAGTCAAACCGGGACAGCTAACTATGGCTACACCTTC. Translated, it gives CASSQTGTANYGYTF.